Sequencing of this T cell receptor (beta chain) was carried out in a study of blood T cell repertoires in COVID-19. Generated by immunoSEQ multiplex PCR, the TCRdb table keeps only in-frame clones and is missing some. This table has over 350,000 clones, roughly nine tenths appearing once. The germline V gene has CDR1 SGHVS and CDR2 FNYEAQ. Unmatched junction bases numbered 4, after V lost 5 bases and J lost 0 bases. The length of the CDR3 is 17 residues. J is TRBJ2-1 and V is TRBV7-6; 13 bases are a match to TRBD2. The source is a woman aged 40 to 55 who had been exposed to COVID-19. The sequenced sample was PBMCs or T cells enriched from blood (not recorded which). DNA for the CDR3: TGTGCCAGCAGCCCGTGGACTAGCGGGAGCTCCTACAATGAGCAGTTCTTC. Translating gives CASSPWTSGSSYNEQFF.